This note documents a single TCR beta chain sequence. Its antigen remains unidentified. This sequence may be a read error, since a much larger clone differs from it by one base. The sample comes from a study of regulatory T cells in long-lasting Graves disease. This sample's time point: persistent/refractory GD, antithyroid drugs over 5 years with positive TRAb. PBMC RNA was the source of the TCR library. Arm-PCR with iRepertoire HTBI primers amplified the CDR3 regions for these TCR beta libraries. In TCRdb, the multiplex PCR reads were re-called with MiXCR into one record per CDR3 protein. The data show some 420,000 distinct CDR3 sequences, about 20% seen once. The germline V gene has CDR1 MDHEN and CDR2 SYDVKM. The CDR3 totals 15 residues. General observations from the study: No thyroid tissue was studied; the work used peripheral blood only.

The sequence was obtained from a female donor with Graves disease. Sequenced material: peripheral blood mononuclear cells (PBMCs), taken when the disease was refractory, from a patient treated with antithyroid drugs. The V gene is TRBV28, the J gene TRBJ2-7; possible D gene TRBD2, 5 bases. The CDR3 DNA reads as TGTGCCAGCGGTTTTGGGAGTTCCGATTCCTACGAGCAGTACTTC. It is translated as CASGFGSSDSYEQYF.